The 18 T cell receptor beta chains below were found in one sample sequenced in a study of immune evolution from preneoplasia to lung adenocarcinoma. Produced via immunoSEQ multiplex PCR; TCRdb's table is partial and in-frame only. The sample includes 14,000 to 15,000 clones, about 80% of them seen just once. The sequenced sample consisted of FFPE minimally invasive lung adenocarcinoma tissue. The origin of the receptors is a person between 55 and 80 years old with lung adenocarcinoma.

J is TRBJ1-3 and V is TRBV19; D is ambiguous. This CDR3 has 15 amino acids. Trimming shortened V by 8 bases and J by 0 bases, and 14 bases separated the two germline ends. Germline lookup yields CDR1 LNHDA and CDR2 SQIVND (reference sequence). Here the CDR3 reads CASLDRDTSGNTIYF. The CDR3 DNA reads as TGTGCCAGTTTGGACCGGGATACCTCTGGAAACACCATATATTTT.

The chain combines TRBV30 with TRBJ1-3; D may be TRBD1 (5 bases). V dropped 0 bases and J dropped 4 bases, with 10 bases sitting between them. The CDR3 extends over 14 amino acids. Germline assignment: CDR1 GTSNPN and CDR2 SVGIG (reference sequence). The CDR3 nucleotides are TGTGCCTGGAGTGTACGGGGGTTAGGAAACACCATATATTTT. As protein: CAWSVRGLGNTIYF.

V is TRBV7-9 and J is TRBJ2-7, with 7 bases identical to TRBD2. CDR3 length: 14 amino acids. The ends lost 3 bases at V and 1 base at J; junction bases unmatched: 3. The V gene's germline CDR1 is SEHNR and CDR2 FQNEAQ (reference sequence). CDR3 DNA sequence: TGTGCCAGCAGCTTTGGGGGAGGGTCCTACGAGCAGTACTTC. Translated, it gives CASSFGGGSYEQYF.

The chain has TRBV6-4 and TRBJ2-7; D is tentatively TRBD1 or TRBD2 (7 bases each). V shed 3 bases and J shed 7 bases, with 28 bases lying between them. Germline V gene sequence: CDR1 MRHNA, CDR2 SNTAGT. This CDR3 is 18 amino acids long. Here the CDR3 DNA reads TGTGCCAGCAGTGATGGGGGGGTGGACAGGAGCGACCAGGAGGAGCAGTACTTC. Amino acid sequence: CASSDGGVDRSDQEEQYF.

With respect to this clone: In the same sample, other DNA sequences code for this CDR3. The chain couples TRBV7-9 to TRBJ1-1, with 7 nucleotides matching TRBD1. Germline V gives CDR1 SEHNR, CDR2 FQNEAQ (reference sequence). The V and J ends lost 5 bases and 1 base, in that order; junction bases with no gene match: 4. The CDR3 contains 14 residues. CDR3 sequence: CASSGGTENTEAFF. In DNA, the CDR3 is TGTGCCAGCAGCGGAGGGACAGAGAACACTGAAGCTTTCTTT.

Concerning this clone itself: One end of the junction does not line up with germline, which may come from a read error. The rearrangement links TRBV20-1 to TRBJ2-7; the match to TRBD2 covers 7 bases. Germline V lookup: CDR1 DFQATT, CDR2 SNEGSKA (reference sequence). The CDR3 length is 11 residues. Written as DNA, the CDR3 is TGCAGTGCTAGAGATCCGACCCTCGGGAGGTTC. It encodes CSARDPTLGRF.

This clone appeared a few times. The rearrangement links TRBV10-3 to TRBJ2-1, with D perhaps TRBD2 (5 bases). Germline V gives CDR1 ENHRY, CDR2 SYGVKD. V lost 0 bases, J lost 11 bases, and 14 bases lay in between. This CDR3 has 14 amino acids. CDR3 region: CAISESYEGGKQFF. Here the CDR3 DNA reads TGTGCCATCAGTGAGTCATATGAGGGCGGCAAGCAGTTCTTC.

The chain links TRBV28 to TRBJ1-1; 11 bases are shared with TRBD1. Germline V gene data show CDR1 as MDHEN and CDR2 as SYDVKM. The trim removed 11 bases at V and 1 base at J, leaving 3 bases unmatched. The CDR3 runs to 13 residues. In DNA, the CDR3 is TGTGCCGGACAGGGGGCAGGGAACACTGAAGCTTTCTTT. Its translation: CAGQGAGNTEAFF.

This clone has a single count. The V call is TRBV9, the J call TRBJ2-5, with 9 bases that match TRBD1. Trimming removed 4 bases from V and 3 bases from J; junction bases left unmatched: 4. The CDR3 covers 14 residues. From germline, CDR1 is SGDLS and CDR2 YYNGEE. The CDR3 sequence is CASSPWDREETQYF. In nucleotides, the CDR3 is TGTGCCAGCAGCCCTTGGGACAGGGAAGAGACCCAGTACTTC. The full variable domain, with the rest looked up from reference TRBV9 and TRBJ2-5, is DSGVTQTPKHLITATGQRVTLRCSPRSGDLSVYWYQQSLDQGLQFLIQYYNGEERAKGNILERFSAQQFPDLHSELNLSSLELGDSALYFCASSPWDREETQYFGPGTRLLVL.

The rearrangement uses TRBV7-9 and TRBJ1-2; 7 bases agree with TRBD1. The CDR3 loop spans 14 amino acids. J lost 3 bases, V lost 6 bases, and 7 bases had no gene match. Per the germline V gene, CDR1 is SEHNR and CDR2 is FQNEAQ (reference sequence). The CDR3 loop reads CASSPTGKDYGYTF. The CDR3 DNA sequence: TGTGCCAGCAGTCCGACAGGGAAAGACTATGGCTACACCTTC. Complete variable domain (other parts from reference TRBV7-9 and TRBJ1-2): DTGVSQNPRHKITKRGQNVTFRCDPISEHNRLYWYRQTLGQGPEFLTYFQNEAQLEKSRLLSDRFSAERPKGSFSTLEIQRTEQGDSAMYLCASSPTGKDYGYTFGSGTRLTVV.

This clone appeared a single time. This chain links TRBV9 with TRBJ1-3; D is uncertain. Deletions cut 0 bases from V and 2 bases from J, with 6 bases between. This CDR3 spans 14 amino acids. Germline V gene data show CDR1 as SGDLS and CDR2 as YYNGEE. Here the CDR3 reads CASSVGVTGNTIYF. The CDR3 DNA is TGTGCCAGCAGCGTAGGGGTTACTGGAAACACCATATATTTT.

The genes are TRBV7-9 and TRBJ2-7; maybe TRBD1 (5 bases). The CDR3 spans 15 residues. V lost 1 base to trimming and J lost 1 base, with 11 bases between them. The germline gives CDR1 SEHNR, CDR2 FQNEAQ (reference sequence). DNA of the CDR3: TGTGCCAGCAGCTTAGAAGGGAAGGGGTCCTACGAGCAGTACTTC. Translation gives CASSLEGKGSYEQYF.

The genes are TRBV7-2 and TRBJ2-5; the D gene is possibly TRBD2 (6 bases). The V and J ends lost 5 bases and 5 bases respectively, with 12 bases between them. Germline values: CDR1 SGHTA, CDR2 FQGNSA. The CDR3 runs to 13 residues. CDR3 bases: TGTGCCAGCAGCCCCAGACTAGGGGAGACCCAGTACTTC. It codes for CASSPRLGETQYF. The full variable domain, its missing parts supplied by reference TRBV7-2 and TRBJ2-5, is GAGVSQSPSNKVTEKGKDVELRCDPISGHTALYWYRQSLGQGLEFLIYFQGNSAPDKSGLPSDRFSAERTGGSVSTLTIQRTQQEDSAVYLCASSPRLGETQYFGPGTRLLVL.

The chain is built from TRBV6-1 and TRBJ2-5, with TRBD2 as a possible D gene (5 bases). Germline V gene sequence: CDR1 MNHNS, CDR2 SASEGT. V was pared by 8 bases and J by 5 bases, with 12 bases between. There are 12 residues in the CDR3. The CDR3 protein is CASGSGRETQYF. The CDR3 coding sequence is TGTGCCAGCGGATCGGGAAGGGAGACCCAGTACTTC.

The V call is TRBV18, the J call TRBJ2-2, with D possibly being TRBD2 (5 bases). The germline CDR1 and CDR2 sequences are KGHSH and LQKENI. The CDR3 loop spans 14 amino acids. With 0 bases removed from V and 11 bases from J, the gap between germline ends came to 13 bases. The CDR3 protein is CASSPPRLASELFF. In DNA, the CDR3 is TGTGCCAGCTCACCACCGAGGCTAGCCTCAGAGCTGTTTTTT.

This chain links TRBV2 with TRBJ2-1; D gene unclear. Germline loops: CDR1 SNHLY, CDR2 FYNNEI. Trimming stripped 4 bases from V and 8 bases from J, with 3 bases between. The CDR3 length is 10 residues. The CDR3 DNA follows: TGTGCCAGCAGTGTTTATGAGCAGTTCTTC. Amino acid sequence: CASSVYEQFF.

V usage is TRBV4-1 and J usage is TRBJ1-1; D is unclear. Trimming removed 8 bases from V and 0 bases from J, with 10 bases in between. Germline V gene lookup returns CDR1 MGHRA and CDR2 YSYEKL. This CDR3 is built from 13 residues. The CDR3 here is CASRTGMNTEAFF. The CDR3 DNA follows: TGCGCCAGCCGGACCGGAATGAACACTGAAGCTTTCTTT.

The V gene is TRBV7-8, the J gene TRBJ1-1; 9 bases agree with TRBD1. With V trimmed by 4 bases and J by 4 bases, 1 base remained unmatched. The CDR3 is 13 residues long. CDR1 and CDR2 from the germline V gene are SGHVS and FQNEAQ. The CDR3 sequence: CASSWDRATEAFF. Here the CDR3 DNA reads TGTGCCAGCAGCTGGGACAGGGCCACTGAAGCTTTCTTT. The whole variable domain, remainder taken from reference TRBV7-8 and TRBJ1-1, is GAGVSQSPRYKVAKRGQDVALRCDPISGHVSLFWYQQALGQGPEFLTYFQNEAQLDKSGLPSDRFFAERPEGSVSTLKIQRTQQEDSAVYLCASSWDRATEAFFGQGTRLTVV.